The source of this T cell receptor beta chain is a study of T cell responses to AZD1222 COVID-19 vaccine. The study, taken as a whole, reports: Baseline seropositivity characterized only six AZD1222 recipients. Donors were mostly white British, more females; clonal diversity possibly underestimated.

Libraries were prepared by immunoSEQ multiplex PCR; TCRdb keeps only in-frame clonotypes and omits some of them. This sample has roughly 150,000 clones, with around 89% found just once. Germline CDR1 reads MNHEY; CDR2 reads SVGEGT. The CDR3 consists of 16 residues. V lost 2 bases, J lost 4 bases, and 17 bases lay in between. To note about this clone: The antigen remains undetermined.

The sequence derives from an adult in good health. The source was peripheral blood, collected on day 0 of AZD1222 vaccination. J is TRBJ1-2 and V is TRBV6-2 or TRBV6-3; tentative D call: TRBD1 (5 bases). Here the CDR3 DNA reads TGTGCCAGCAGTTACACGTCAGGGAGCATTTTCTATGGCTACACCTTC. Amino acids: CASSYTSGSIFYGYTF.